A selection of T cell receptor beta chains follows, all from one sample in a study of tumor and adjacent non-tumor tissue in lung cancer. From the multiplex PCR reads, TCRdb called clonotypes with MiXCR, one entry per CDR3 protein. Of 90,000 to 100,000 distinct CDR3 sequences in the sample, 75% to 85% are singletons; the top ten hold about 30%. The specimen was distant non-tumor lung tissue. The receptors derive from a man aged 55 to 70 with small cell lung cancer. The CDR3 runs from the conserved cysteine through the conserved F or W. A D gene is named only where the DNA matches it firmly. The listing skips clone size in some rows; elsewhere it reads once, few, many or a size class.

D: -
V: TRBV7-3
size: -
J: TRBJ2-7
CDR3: CASSLSPGNSYEQYF
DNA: TGTGCCAGCAGCTTATCTCCTGGGAACTCCTACGAGCAGTACTTC

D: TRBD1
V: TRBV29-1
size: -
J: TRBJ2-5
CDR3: CSVNPGQEETQYF
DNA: TGCAGCGTCAACCCGGGACAGGAAGAGACCCAGTACTTC

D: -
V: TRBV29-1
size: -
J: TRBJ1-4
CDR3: CSVGAIRGKLFF
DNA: TGCAGTGTAGGGGCCATTCGGGGAAAACTGTTTTTT

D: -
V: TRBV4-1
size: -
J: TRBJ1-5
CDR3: CVSSQETAGNQPQHF
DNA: TGCGTCAGCAGCCAAGAGACGGCGGGCAATCAGCCCCAACATTTT

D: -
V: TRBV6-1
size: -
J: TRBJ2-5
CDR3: CASRAGLVGTETQYF
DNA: TGTGCCAGCAGGGCGGGACTTGTCGGAACAGAGACCCAGTACTTC

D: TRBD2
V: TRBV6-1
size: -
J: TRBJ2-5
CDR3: CASGRESVEMQYF
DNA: TGTGCTAGCGGGCGGGAGTCGGTAGAGATGCAGTACTTC

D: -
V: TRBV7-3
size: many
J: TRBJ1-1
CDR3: CASSLTDRLEAFF
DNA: TGTGCCAGCAGCTTAACGGACCGATTAGAAGCTTTCTTT

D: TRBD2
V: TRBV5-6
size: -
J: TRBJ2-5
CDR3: CASSLAGVTQYF
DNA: TGTGCCAGCAGCCTAGCGGGGGTTACCCAGTACTTC

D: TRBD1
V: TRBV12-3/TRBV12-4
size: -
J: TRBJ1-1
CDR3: CASSLSQGETEAFF
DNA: TGTGCCAGCAGTCTATCACAGGGGGAGACTGAAGCTTTCTTT

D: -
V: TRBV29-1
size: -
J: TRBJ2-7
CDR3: CSVEDLGGPGQYF
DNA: TGCAGTGTTGAAGATCTTGGGGGGCCGGGGCAGTACTTC

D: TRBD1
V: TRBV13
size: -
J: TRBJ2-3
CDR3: CASRYDREDTQYF
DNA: TGTGCCAGCAGGTACGACAGGGAAGATACGCAGTATTTT

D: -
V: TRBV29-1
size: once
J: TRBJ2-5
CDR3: CSVDKRGCQETQYF
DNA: TGCAGCGTTGATAAGAGGGGCTGCCAAGAAACCCAGTACTTC

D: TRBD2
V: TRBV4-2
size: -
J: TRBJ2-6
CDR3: CASSQDAGGHSGVNVMTF
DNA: TGTGCCAGCAGCCAAGATGCGGGGGGACACTCTGGGGTCAACGTCATGACGTTC

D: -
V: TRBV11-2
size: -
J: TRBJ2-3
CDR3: CVSSSGGTSGHTQYF
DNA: TGTGTCAGCAGCTCCGGAGGGACTTCGGGACATACGCAGTATTTT

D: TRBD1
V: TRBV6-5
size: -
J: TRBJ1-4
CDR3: CASSHLNPGGSNEKLFF
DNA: TGTGCCAGCAGCCATCTTAATCCAGGGGGCTCTAATGAAAAACTGTTTTTT

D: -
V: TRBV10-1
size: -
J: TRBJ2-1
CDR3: CASSTHRVPYNEQFF
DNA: TGCGCCAGCAGCACTCACAGAGTTCCCTACAATGAGCAGTTCTTC

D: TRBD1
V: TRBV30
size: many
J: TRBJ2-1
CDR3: CAWSHQGADEQFF
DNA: TGTGCCTGGAGTCATCAGGGGGCAGATGAGCAGTTCTTC

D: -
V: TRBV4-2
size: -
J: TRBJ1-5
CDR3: CASNRGGFGGISNQPQHF
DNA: TGTGCCAGCAACCGAGGGGGTTTTGGCGGTATTAGCAATCAGCCCCAGCATTTT

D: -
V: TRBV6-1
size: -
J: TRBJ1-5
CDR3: CASAGHGGRLSNQPQHF
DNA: TGTGCCAGCGCGGGACATGGGGGAAGGTTGTCCAATCAGCCCCAGCATTTT

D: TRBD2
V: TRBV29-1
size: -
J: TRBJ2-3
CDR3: CRVAVIAGASTDTQYF
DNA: TGCAGGGTCGCGGTGATAGCGGGCGCTAGCACAGATACGCAGTATTTT

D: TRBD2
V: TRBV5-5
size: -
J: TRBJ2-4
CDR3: CASSLLAEEFF
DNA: TGTGCCAGCAGCTTACTAGCGGAAGAGTTCTTC

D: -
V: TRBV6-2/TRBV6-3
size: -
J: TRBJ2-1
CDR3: CASSPGTWQFF
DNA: TGTGCCAGCAGTCCCGGGACCTGGCAGTTCTTC

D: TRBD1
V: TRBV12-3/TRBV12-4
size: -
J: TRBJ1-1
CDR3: CSSKRTGEAFF
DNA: TGTTCCAGCAAGCGGACAGGGGAAGCTTTCTTT

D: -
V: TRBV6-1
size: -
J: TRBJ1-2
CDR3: CARCELVGRLPTTRTVVYTF
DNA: TGTGCCCGCTGTGAACTCGTGGGGCGGCTACCGACGACCCGGACAGTAGTCTACACCTTC

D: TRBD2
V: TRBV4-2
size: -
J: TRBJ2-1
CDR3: CFSSQVSSGREFEQFF
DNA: TGCTTCAGCAGCCAAGTTTCCAGCGGGAGGGAATTTGAGCAGTTCTTC

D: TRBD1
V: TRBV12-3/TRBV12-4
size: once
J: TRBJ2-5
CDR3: CASTLMDREKTQYF
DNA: TGTGCCAGCACCTTAATGGACAGGGAAAAGACCCAGTACTTC

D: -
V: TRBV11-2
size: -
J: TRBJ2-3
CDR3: CAGSPGLSADTQYF
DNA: TGTGCCGGCAGCCCAGGGTTGTCAGCAGACACGCAGTATTTT

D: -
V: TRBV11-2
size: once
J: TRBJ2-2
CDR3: CASSLGIGDTGELYF
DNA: TGTGCAAGCAGCTTAGGGATAGGGGACACCGGCGAGCTGTATTTT

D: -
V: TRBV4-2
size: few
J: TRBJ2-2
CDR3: CASSQDSRANTGELFF
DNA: TGTGCCAGCAGTCAAGATAGCAGGGCCAACACCGGGGAGCTGTTTTTT

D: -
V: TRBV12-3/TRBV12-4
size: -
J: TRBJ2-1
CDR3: CARMRGYSEQLF
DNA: TGTGCCAGGATGCGGGGCTACAGTGAGCAGTTATTC

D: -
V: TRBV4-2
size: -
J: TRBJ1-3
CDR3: CASNQAHQWATSGNTTYF
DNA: TGTGCCAGCAACCAGGCGCATCAATGGGCAACCTCTGGAAACACCACATATTTT

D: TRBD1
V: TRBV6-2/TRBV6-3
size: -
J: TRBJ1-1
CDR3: CASSLTGENNEAFF
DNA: TGTGCCAGCAGTTTAACAGGGGAGAACAATGAAGCTTTCTTT

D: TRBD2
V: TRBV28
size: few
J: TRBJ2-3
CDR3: CASSFQAGAGPDAQYF
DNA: TGTGCCAGCAGTTTTCAGGCGGGAGCTGGTCCAGATGCGCAGTATTTT

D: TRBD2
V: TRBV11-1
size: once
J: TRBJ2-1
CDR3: CASSSESRTSGSGNEYFF
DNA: TGTGCCAGTAGCTCAGAATCGAGGACTAGCGGGAGTGGTAATGAGTATTTCTTC

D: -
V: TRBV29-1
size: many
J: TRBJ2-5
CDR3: CSVEDLTRAGETQYF
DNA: TGCAGCGTTGAAGATCTTACGAGGGCGGGCGAGACCCAGTACTTC

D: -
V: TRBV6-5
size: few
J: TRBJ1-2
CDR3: CASSLQSGTNYGYTF
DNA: TGTGCCAGCAGTCTGCAAAGCGGGACAAACTATGGCTACACCTTC

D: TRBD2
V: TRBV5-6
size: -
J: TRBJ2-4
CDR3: CASNPSSGGVVKNIQYF
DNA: TGTGCCAGCAACCCCTCTAGCGGAGGGGTAGTCAAAAACATTCAGTACTTC

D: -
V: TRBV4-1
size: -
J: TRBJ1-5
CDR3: CATSQHGTGGFNQPQHF
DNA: TGCGCCACCAGCCAACACGGAACAGGCGGATTCAATCAGCCCCAGCATTTT

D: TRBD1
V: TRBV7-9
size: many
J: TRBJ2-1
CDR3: CASSSGTGVYNEQFF
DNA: TGTGCCAGCAGCTCCGGGACAGGCGTCTACAATGAGCAGTTCTTC

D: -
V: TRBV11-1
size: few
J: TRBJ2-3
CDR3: CASSLGVGFSTDTQYF
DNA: TGTGCCAGCAGCTTAGGCGTGGGATTTAGCACAGATACGCAGTATTTC

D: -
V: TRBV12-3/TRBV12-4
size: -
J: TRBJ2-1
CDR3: CACSFDSYNDQFF
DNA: TGTGCCTGCAGTTTCGACAGCTACAATGATCAGTTCTTC

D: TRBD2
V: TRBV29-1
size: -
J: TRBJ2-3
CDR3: CSGLAHGTDTQCF
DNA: TGCAGCGGACTAGCACACGGTACAGATACGCAGTGTTTT

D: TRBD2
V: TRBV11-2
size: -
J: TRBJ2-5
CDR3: CTSSLKLAEYQETQYF
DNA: TGTACCAGCAGTTTAAAACTAGCGGAGTACCAAGAGACCCAATACTTC

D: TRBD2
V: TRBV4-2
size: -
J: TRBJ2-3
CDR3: CVSSHTGGGPDAQYF
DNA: TGCGTCAGCAGCCACACGGGAGGAGGGCCAGATGCGCAGTATTTT

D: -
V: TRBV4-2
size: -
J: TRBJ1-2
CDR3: CVCSQDVSYGYTF
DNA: TGTGTCTGCAGCCAAGACGTAAGCTATGGCTACACCTTC

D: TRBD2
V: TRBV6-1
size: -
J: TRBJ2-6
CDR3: CASSREGAGADVLTF
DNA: TGTGCTAGCAGTAGGGAGGGTGCTGGGGCCGACGTCCTGACTTTC

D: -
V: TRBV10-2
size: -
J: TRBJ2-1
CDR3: CAGSDSRVGEQFF
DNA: TGTGCCGGCAGTGATTCTAGGGTGGGTGAGCAGTTCTTC

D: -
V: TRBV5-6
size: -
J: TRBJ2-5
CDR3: CVSSLGGLETQYF
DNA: TGTGTCAGCAGTTTGGGGGGGCTGGAGACCCAGTACTTC

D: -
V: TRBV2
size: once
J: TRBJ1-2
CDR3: CASSESTVMKVGYTF
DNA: TGTGCCAGCAGTGAATCCACAGTGATGAAGGTTGGCTACACCTTC

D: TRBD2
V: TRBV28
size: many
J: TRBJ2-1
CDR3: CASSPRPGTSIDEQFF
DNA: TGTGCCAGCAGTCCCAGACCCGGGACTAGCATAGACGAGCAGTTCTTC